This T cell receptor (beta chain) was found in a study of control samples from healthy donors and cancer patients. The protocol was immunoSEQ multiplex PCR, while the TCRdb copy is restricted to in-frame clones and leaves out a portion. The repertoire holds tens of thousands of clones, 85% to 95% seen once, with nearly 2.5% in the top ten. J gave up 8 bases and V 5 bases, and 16 bases lay outside the gene matches. CDR1 is SGHAT, CDR2 FQNNGV, per germline. This CDR3 is 18 amino acids long. Sequenced sample: blood. The clonotype originates from a man aged 25-45 years in good health. The V gene is TRBV11-2, the J gene TRBJ1-6, with 9 bases that match TRBD1. CDR3 DNA: TGTGCCAGCAGCCCCTCCTCCGGGACAGGGAGGAAGGATTCACCCCTCCACTTT. Residues: CASSPSSGTGRKDSPLHF.